What follows are 25 T cell receptor beta chains derived from one specimen sequenced in a study of cytomegalovirus exposure and HLA in healthy donors. The table came from immunoSEQ multiplex PCR; TCRdb's copy has only in-frame clones and leaves some out. The sample has under 250,000 clones, roughly 81% seen once. Material: PBMCs. The receptors were gathered from a woman aged 25 to 39 in good health and CMV-seronegative.

The chain links TRBV5-8 to TRBJ2-3, with D unclear. Per the germline V gene, CDR1 is SGHTS and CDR2 is YDEGEE. The V end lost 1 base, the J end lost 4 bases, and 10 bases lay between the germline ends. This CDR3 spans 14 amino acids. CDR3 in DNA: TGTGCCAGCAGCTTGTTCTCAACAGCAGATACGCAGTATTTT. This gives the protein CASSLFSTADTQYF. The full variable domain, with the rest looked up from reference TRBV5-8 and TRBJ2-3, is EAGVTQSPTHLIKTRGQQATLRCSPISGHTSVYWYQQALGLGLQFLLWYDEGEERNRGNFPPRFSGRQFPNYSSELNVNALELEDSALYLCASSLFSTADTQYFGPGTRLTVL.

This clone occurred a few times. The chain uses TRBV6-5 and TRBJ2-7, with D perhaps TRBD2 (6 bases). Germline V gives CDR1 MNHEY, CDR2 SVGAGI. The germline V and J ends were trimmed by 4 bases and 2 bases, with 9 bases remaining between them. This CDR3 is built from 13 residues. CDR3 sequence reads: CASSLKRAYEQYF. The CDR3 DNA reads TGTGCCAGCAGTTTGAAGCGGGCCTACGAGCAGTACTTC.

J is TRBJ2-3 and V is TRBV9; 10 bases are a match to TRBD2. The germline gives CDR1 SGDLS, CDR2 YYNGEE. This CDR3 has 15 amino acids. After removal of 4 bases from V and 3 bases from J, the junction contained 5 bases not matched to a gene. The chain's CDR3 is CASSPRTSGTDTQYF. The DNA for the CDR3 is TGTGCCAGCAGCCCTCGGACTAGCGGAACAGATACGCAGTATTTT.

The rearrangement links TRBV5-1 to TRBJ1-2; 7 nucleotides agree with TRBD1. CDR1 SGHRS and CDR2 YFSETQ come from the germline V gene. V trimming: 5 bases; J trimming: 0 bases; junction bases outside the gene matches: 1. The CDR3 has 13 amino acids. The CDR3 loop is CASSGTANYGYTF. The DNA for the CDR3 is TGCGCCAGCAGTGGGACAGCTAACTATGGCTACACCTTC.

This chain uses TRBV7-9 with TRBJ2-2; 7 bases are shared with TRBD2. The CDR3 spans 17 residues. Germline V CDR1 and CDR2: SEHNR, FQNEAQ (reference sequence). V lost 5 bases to trimming and J lost 5 bases; unmatched junction nucleotides: 14. This CDR3 reads CASSKSWGSRETGELFF. The CDR3 DNA follows: TGTGCCAGCAGCAAGTCATGGGGGTCGCGGGAGACCGGGGAGCTGTTTTTT.

The chain combines TRBV5-6 with TRBJ1-2; 7 bases are shared with TRBD1. This CDR3 contains 13 residues. J gave up 6 bases and V 3 bases, and 5 bases lay outside the gene matches. Germline V CDR1 and CDR2: SGHDT, YYEEEE. CDR3 sequence (DNA): TGTGCCAGCAGCTCCCGGACAGGCGATGGCTACACCTTC. Translated: CASSSRTGDGYTF. Full variable domain (remainder filled in from reference TRBV5-6 and TRBJ1-2): DAGVTQSPTHLIKTRGQQVTLRCSPKSGHDTVSWYQQALGQGPQFIFQYYEEEERQRGNFPDRFSGHQFPNYSSELNVNALLLGDSALYLCASSSRTGDGYTFGSGTRLTVV.

This chain links TRBV4-1 with TRBJ2-3, with D tentatively TRBD1 (6 bases). Germline CDR1 MGHRA, CDR2 YSYEKL. CDR3 size: 15 residues. Trimming shortened V by 8 bases and J by 6 bases, and 21 bases separated the two germline ends. CDR3 coding DNA: TGCGCCAGCTCCCTCCAGGGGCTGGGGTGGGATACGCAGTATTTT. As protein: CASSLQGLGWDTQYF.

V usage is TRBV28 and J usage is TRBJ1-2; D is unresolved. This CDR3 is 13 amino acids long. Trimming took off 4 bases at V and 6 bases at J, with 12 bases between the two ends. Germline V gene data show CDR1 as MDHEN and CDR2 as SYDVKM. The CDR3 region is CASSWATWDGYTF. In DNA form, the CDR3 reads TGTGCCAGCAGTTGGGCCACATGGGATGGCTACACCTTC.

This clone was seen a few times. V and J are TRBV5-1 and TRBJ1-2; unclear D gene. Trimming took off 0 bases at V and 8 bases at J, with 8 bases between the two ends. The CDR3 loop spans 12 amino acids. CDR1 and CDR2 from the germline V gene are SGHRS and YFSETQ. CDR3 sequence: CASSLERVGYTF. CDR3 sequence (DNA): TGCGCCAGCAGCTTGGAGAGAGTAGGCTACACCTTC.

The chain carries TRBV6-6 and TRBJ1-3; 7 nucleotides line up with TRBD1. The length of the CDR3 is 16 residues. Unmatched junction bases numbered 9, after V lost 7 bases and J lost 0 bases. From germline, CDR1 is MNHNY and CDR2 SVGAGI (reference sequence). The CDR3 coding sequence is TGTGCCAGCAAAGGAAGGGGGCTAGACTCTGGAAACACCATATATTTT. Encoded protein: CASKGRGLDSGNTIYF.

This clone showed up just once. The gene calls are TRBV5-1 and TRBJ1-2; 9 bases fit TRBD1. From germline, CDR1 is SGHRS and CDR2 YFSETQ. V gave up 2 bases and J gave up 8 bases; unmatched junction bases: 13. The CDR3 covers 16 residues. CDR3 protein: CASSFSGTGFREGYTF. CDR3 bases: TGCGCCAGCAGCTTCTCCGGGACAGGGTTTCGGGAGGGCTACACCTTC.

The chain joins TRBV25-1 to TRBJ1-1; 8 nucleotides align to TRBD1. Germline V gene data show CDR1 as MGHDK and CDR2 as SYGVNS. The length of the CDR3 is 12 residues. The ends lost 8 bases at V and 8 bases at J; junction bases unmatched: 7. CDR3 loop: CASGQTGGEAFF. The CDR3 DNA reads TGTGCCAGCGGGCAAACAGGGGGGGAAGCTTTCTTT.

V and J are TRBV7-2 and TRBJ1-5; 8 positions match TRBD1. The trim removed 3 bases at V and 6 bases at J, leaving 7 bases unmatched. Germline-derived CDR1 and CDR2 are SGHTA and FQGNSA. This CDR3 comprises 15 residues. CDR3: CASSFSRGPGQPQHF. The CDR3 nucleotides read TGTGCCAGCAGCTTTAGCAGGGGGCCTGGTCAGCCCCAGCATTTT.

The rearrangement links TRBV18 to TRBJ1-5, with D uncertain. CDR3 length: 13 residues. Trimming removed 3 bases from V and 15 bases from J, with 18 bases in between. From germline, CDR1 is KGHSH and CDR2 LQKENI. CDR3 region: CASSPPSGGLPHF. The CDR3 DNA follows: TGTGCCAGCTCACCCCCATCCGGTGGACTCCCGCATTTT. Full variable domain (rest looked up from reference TRBV18 and TRBJ1-5): NAGVMQNPRHLVRRRGQEARLRCSPMKGHSHVYWYRQLPEEGLKFMVYLQKENIIDESGMPKERFSAEFPKEGPSILRIQQVVRGDSAAYFCASSPPSGGLPHFGDGTRLSIL.

The V gene is TRBV30, the J gene TRBJ1-3, with 7 positions matching TRBD1. Germline loops: CDR1 GTSNPN, CDR2 SVGIG (reference sequence). V was clipped by 6 bases and J by 2 bases; unmatched bases: 4. This CDR3 is built from 13 residues. The CDR3, as DNA: TGTGCCTGCTACAGGGGCCCTGGAAACACCATATATTTT. It yields the protein CACYRGPGNTIYF.

The chain uses TRBV6-5 and TRBJ1-2; 7 nucleotides align to TRBD1. CDR3 size: 12 residues. CDR1 and CDR2 (germline): MNHEY, SVGAGI. V lost 2 bases to trimming and J lost 8 bases; unmatched junction nucleotides: 2. The CDR3 spells CASSYHRGGYTF. CDR3 coding DNA: TGTGCCAGCAGTTACCACAGGGGAGGCTACACCTTC.

The rearrangement joins TRBV27 to TRBJ2-1; 10 nucleotides agree with TRBD2. The germline V gene has CDR1 MNHEY and CDR2 SMNVEV (reference sequence). Trimming removed 6 bases from V and 9 bases from J; junction bases left unmatched: 11. This CDR3 has 15 residues. The CDR3 bases are TGTGCCAGCAGGGACTCACTAGCGGGAAATCCTGAGCAGTTCTTC. This sequence encodes CASRDSLAGNPEQFF.

The chain couples TRBV6-1 to TRBJ2-7, with TRBD2 matching 9 bases. CDR1 and CDR2 from the germline V gene are MNHNS and SASEGT. The junction had 2 bases not matched to a gene; V was cut back by 1 base and J by 1 base. The CDR3 runs 15 residues. CDR3 coding DNA: TGTGCCAGCAGTGAAGACACTAGCGGGTCCTACGAGCAGTACTTC. This gives the protein CASSEDTSGSYEQYF.

The genes are TRBV2 and TRBJ2-1; 8 bases map to TRBD2. The germline gives CDR1 SNHLY, CDR2 FYNNEI. V lost 6 bases to trimming and J lost 1 base; unmatched junction nucleotides: 8. This CDR3 contains 16 residues. The CDR3: CASRAGLEVSYNEQFF. DNA for the CDR3: TGTGCCAGCAGAGCGGGACTAGAGGTTTCCTACAATGAGCAGTTCTTC.

This chain connects TRBV2 to TRBJ2-1, with TRBD1 matching over 8 bases. V dropped 4 bases and J dropped 4; count of bases not matched to a gene: 3. The CDR3 spans 14 residues. Germline lookup yields CDR1 SNHLY and CDR2 FYNNEI. CDR3 bases: TGTGCCAGCAGTGCAGGGGGCGCTTACAATGAGCAGTTCTTC. The encoded protein is CASSAGGAYNEQFF. Full variable domain (missing parts from reference TRBV2 and TRBJ2-1): EPEVTQTPSHQVTQMGQEVILRCVPISNHLYFYWYRQILGQKVEFLVSFYNNEISEKSEIFDDQFSVERPDGSNFTLKIRSTKLEDSAMYFCASSAGGAYNEQFFGPGTRLTVL.

This rearrangement joins TRBV12-5 to TRBJ1-1; possible D gene TRBD1, 6 bases. Trimming left V 3 bases short and J 5 bases short, with 10 bases between. Germline values: CDR1 LGHNT, CDR2 FRNRAP. The CDR3 loop spans 13 amino acids. The CDR3 loop reads CASGFLTGTEAFF. The CDR3 nucleotides are TGTGCTAGTGGTTTCCTGACAGGTACTGAAGCTTTCTTT. Drawing the rest from reference TRBV12-5 and TRBJ1-1, the complete variable domain is DARVTQTPRHKVTEMGQEVTMRCQPILGHNTVFWYRQTMMQGLELLAYFRNRAPLDDSGMPKDRFSAEMPDATLATLKIQPSEPRDSAVYFCASGFLTGTEAFFGQGTRLTVV.

This clone was detected a few times. The chain links TRBV5-1 to TRBJ2-5, with 8 bases matching TRBD1. Germline V gene sequence: CDR1 SGHRS, CDR2 YFSETQ. The V segment lost 4 bases and the J segment 3 bases; nucleotides outside the gene matches: 2. The CDR3 has 13 amino acids. CDR3 sequence reads: CASSGQGKETQYF. CDR3 DNA: TGCGCCAGCAGCGGACAGGGAAAAGAGACCCAGTACTTC. The entire variable domain, with the rest obtained from reference TRBV5-1 and TRBJ2-5, is as follows: KAGVTQTPRYLIKTRGQQVTLSCSPISGHRSVSWYQQTPGQGLQFLFEYFSETQRNKGNFPGRFSGRQFSNSRSEMNVSTLELGDSALYLCASSGQGKETQYFGPGTRLLVL.

The CDR3 sequence is CASSLVELVKFQEDGYTF. The CDR3 nucleotides are TGTGCCAGCAGCTTGGTGGAACTAGTTAAGTTCCAAGAGGATGGCTACACCTTC. The chain recombines TRBV5-8 with TRBJ1-2; no definite D call. Trimming took off 0 bases at V and 6 bases at J, with 24 bases between the two ends. The CDR3 length is 18 residues. CDR1 SGHTS and CDR2 YDEGEE come from the germline V gene.

This sequence joins TRBV6-1 and TRBJ1-5; maybe TRBD1 (5 bases). The CDR3 contains 14 residues. Germline V CDR1 and CDR2: MNHNS, SASEGT. V dropped 8 bases and J dropped 1 base, with 12 bases sitting between them. The CDR3, as DNA: TGTGCCAGCGGTTTTAGGGGCAGCAATCAGCCCCAGCATTTT. As protein: CASGFRGSNQPQHF.

The J gene is TRBJ2-1, the V gene TRBV7-2; 9 bases agree with TRBD2. The germline CDR1 and CDR2 sequences are SGHTA and FQGNSA. Trimming removed 5 bases from V and 4 bases from J; junction bases left unmatched: 3. CDR3 size: 14 residues. CDR3 protein: CASSLLAGYNEQFF. In DNA, the CDR3 is TGTGCCAGCAGCCTCCTAGCGGGATACAATGAGCAGTTCTTC.